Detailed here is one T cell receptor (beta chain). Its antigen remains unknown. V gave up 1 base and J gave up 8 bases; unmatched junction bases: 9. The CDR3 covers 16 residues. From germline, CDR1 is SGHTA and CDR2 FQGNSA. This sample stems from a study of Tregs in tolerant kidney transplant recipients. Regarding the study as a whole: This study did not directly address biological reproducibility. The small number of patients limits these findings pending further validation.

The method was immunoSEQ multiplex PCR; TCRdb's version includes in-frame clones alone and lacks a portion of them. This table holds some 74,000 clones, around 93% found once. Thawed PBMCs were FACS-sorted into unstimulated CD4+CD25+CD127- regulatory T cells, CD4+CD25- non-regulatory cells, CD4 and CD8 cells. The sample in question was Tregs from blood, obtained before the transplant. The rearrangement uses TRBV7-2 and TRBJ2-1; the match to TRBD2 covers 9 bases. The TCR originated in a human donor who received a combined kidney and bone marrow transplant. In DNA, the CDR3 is TGTGCCAGCAGCTTAGTAGGGACTAGCTCTTTCTATGAGCAGTTCTTC. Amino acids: CASSLVGTSSFYEQFF.